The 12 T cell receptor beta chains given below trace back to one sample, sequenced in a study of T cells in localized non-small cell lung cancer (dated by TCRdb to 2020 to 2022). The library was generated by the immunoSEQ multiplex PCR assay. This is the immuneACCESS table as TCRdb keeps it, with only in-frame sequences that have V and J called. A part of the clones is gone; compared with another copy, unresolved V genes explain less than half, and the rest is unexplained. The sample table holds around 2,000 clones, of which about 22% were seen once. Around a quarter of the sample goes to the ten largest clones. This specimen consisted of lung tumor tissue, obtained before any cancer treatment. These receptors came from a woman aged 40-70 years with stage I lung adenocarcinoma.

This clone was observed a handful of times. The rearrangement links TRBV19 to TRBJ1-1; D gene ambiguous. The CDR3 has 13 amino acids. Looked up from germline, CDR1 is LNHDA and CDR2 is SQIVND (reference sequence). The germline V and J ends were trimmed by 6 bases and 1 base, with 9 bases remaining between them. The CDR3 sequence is CASRGVRNTEAFF. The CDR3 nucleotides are TGTGCCAGTAGGGGTGTTCGGAACACTGAAGCTTTCTTT.

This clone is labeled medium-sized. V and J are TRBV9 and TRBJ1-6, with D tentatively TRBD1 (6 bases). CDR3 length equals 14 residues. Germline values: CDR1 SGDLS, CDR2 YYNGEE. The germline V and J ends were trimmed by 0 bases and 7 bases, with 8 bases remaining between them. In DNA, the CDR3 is TGTGCCAGCAGCGTAGCCGGACAGAATTCACCCCTCCACTTT. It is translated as CASSVAGQNSPLHF.

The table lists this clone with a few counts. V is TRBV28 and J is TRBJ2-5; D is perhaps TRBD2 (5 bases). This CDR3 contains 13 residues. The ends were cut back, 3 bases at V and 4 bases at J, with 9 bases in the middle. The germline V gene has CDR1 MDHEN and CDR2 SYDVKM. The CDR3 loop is CASSLRVRETQYF. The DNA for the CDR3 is TGTGCCAGCAGTTTGAGGGTGCGAGAGACCCAGTACTTC.

CDR3 nucleotide sequence: TGTGCCAGCAGCTTGGCCTCCCGCCCAAACTACGAGCAGTACTTC. This gives the protein CASSLASRPNYEQYF. The gene calls are TRBV11-3 and TRBJ2-7; the D is unclear. Trimming pared 3 bases from V and 3 bases from J, leaving 15 bases between. The CDR3 is 15 amino acids. Germline V gene lookup returns CDR1 SGHNT and CDR2 YENEEA.

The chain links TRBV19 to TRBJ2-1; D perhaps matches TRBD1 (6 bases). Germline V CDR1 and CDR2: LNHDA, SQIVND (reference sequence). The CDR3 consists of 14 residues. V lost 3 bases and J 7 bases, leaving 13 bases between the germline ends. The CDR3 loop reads CASSMKAGANEQFF. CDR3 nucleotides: TGTGCCAGTAGTATGAAGGCAGGGGCGAATGAGCAGTTCTTC.

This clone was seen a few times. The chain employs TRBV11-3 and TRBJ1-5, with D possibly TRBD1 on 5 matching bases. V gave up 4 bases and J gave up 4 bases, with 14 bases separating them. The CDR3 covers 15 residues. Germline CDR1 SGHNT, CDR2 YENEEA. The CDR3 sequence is CASSSGVAGNQPQHF. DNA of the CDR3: TGTGCCAGCAGCTCGGGGGTGGCAGGGAATCAGCCCCAGCATTTT.

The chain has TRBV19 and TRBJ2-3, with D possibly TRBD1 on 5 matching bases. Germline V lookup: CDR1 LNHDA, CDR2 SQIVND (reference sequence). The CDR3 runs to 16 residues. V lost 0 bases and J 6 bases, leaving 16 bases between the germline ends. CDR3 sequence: CASSIDESGQGDTQYF. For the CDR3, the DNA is TGTGCCAGTAGTATAGACGAGTCCGGGCAGGGTGATACGCAGTATTTT.

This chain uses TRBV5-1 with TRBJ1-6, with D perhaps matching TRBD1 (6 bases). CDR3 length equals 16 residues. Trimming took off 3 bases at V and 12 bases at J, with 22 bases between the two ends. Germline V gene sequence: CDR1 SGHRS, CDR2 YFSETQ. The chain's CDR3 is CASSSAPGTTELPLHF. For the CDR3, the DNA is TGCGCCAGCAGCTCCGCCCCCGGGACAACGGAGCTACCCCTCCACTTT.

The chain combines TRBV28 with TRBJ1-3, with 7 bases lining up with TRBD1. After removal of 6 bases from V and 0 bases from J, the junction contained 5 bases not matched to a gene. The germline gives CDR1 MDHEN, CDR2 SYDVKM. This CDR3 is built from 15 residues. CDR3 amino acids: CASSPGTVSGNTIYF. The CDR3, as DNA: TGTGCCAGCAGCCCCGGGACAGTCTCTGGAAACACCATATATTTT. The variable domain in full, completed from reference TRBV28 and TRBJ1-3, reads DVKVTQSSRYLVKRTGEKVFLECVQDMDHENMFWYRQDPGLGLRLIYFSYDVKMKEKGDIPEGYSVSREKKERFSLILESASTNQTSMYLCASSPGTVSGNTIYFGEGSWLTVV.

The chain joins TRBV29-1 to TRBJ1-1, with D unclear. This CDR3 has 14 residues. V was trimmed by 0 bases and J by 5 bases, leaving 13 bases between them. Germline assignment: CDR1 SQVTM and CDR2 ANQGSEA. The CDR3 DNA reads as TGCAGCGTTGAAGATAACGGGTCGGTAACTGAAGCTTTCTTT. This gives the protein CSVEDNGSVTEAFF.

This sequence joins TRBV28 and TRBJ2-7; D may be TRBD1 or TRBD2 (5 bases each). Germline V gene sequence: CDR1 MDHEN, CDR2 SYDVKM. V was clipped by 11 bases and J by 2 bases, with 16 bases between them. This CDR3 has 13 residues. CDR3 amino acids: CAAGASFTYEQYF. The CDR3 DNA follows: TGTGCCGCCGGGGCCTCTTTTACCTACGAGCAGTACTTC.

In DNA, the CDR3 is TGTGCCAGCAGCCAGTCCGGGACAGCCTCACCCTATGGCTACACCTTC. It codes for CASSQSGTASPYGYTF. This sequence joins TRBV11-3 and TRBJ1-2; 7 bases align to TRBD1. The V gene end was trimmed by 5 bases and the J gene end by 4 bases; junction bases not matched to a gene: 13. The CDR3 sequence is 16 residues long. Germline V CDR1 and CDR2: SGHNT, YENEEA. Together with reference TRBV11-3 and TRBJ1-2, the CDR3 gives the full variable domain: EAGVVQSPRYKIIEKKQPVAFWCNPISGHNTLYWYLQNLGQGPELLIRYENEEAVDDSQLPKDRFSAERLKGVDSTLKIQPAELGDSAVYLCASSQSGTASPYGYTFGSGTRLTVV.